Presented here are 16 T cell receptor beta chains from one specimen sequenced in a study of preoperative IRX-2 immunotherapy in early breast cancer. Treatment noted: preoperative locoregional IRX-2 cytokine immunotherapy. Some clones are missing from TCRdb's copy, which holds only in-frame ones; the method was immunoSEQ multiplex PCR. The sample has 60,000 or so clones, approximately 93% seen once. The specimen was obtained from a patient treated with IRX-2 immunotherapy. These receptors all stem from a human donor with breast cancer.

This clone was seen just once. This chain links TRBV9 with TRBJ2-3; D not certain. Per the germline V gene, CDR1 is SGDLS and CDR2 is YYNGEE. V dropped 4 bases and J dropped 4 bases, with 7 bases sitting between them. The CDR3 covers 12 residues. CDR3 sequence (DNA): TGTGCCAGCAGCCATGGATCAGATACGCAGTATTTT. Protein product: CASSHGSDTQYF.

The genes are TRBV7-3 and TRBJ2-1, with TRBD2 matching over 10 bases. The CDR3 spans 14 residues. The germline V gene encodes CDR1 SGHTA and CDR2 FQGTGA. V was pared by 4 bases and J by 11 bases, with 8 bases of the junction left unmatched. CDR3 nucleotides: TGTGCCAGCAGCTCAGCGGGGGGGCTGTTGAAGCAGTTCTTC. It specifies CASSSAGGLLKQFF.

The chain employs TRBV30 and TRBJ2-4; 8 nucleotides line up with TRBD2. V shed 0 bases, J shed 0 bases, and the junction held 10 bases outside the gene matches. Germline CDR1 is GTSNPN and CDR2 is SVGIG (reference sequence). CDR3 length equals 18 residues. The CDR3 loop is CAWSVPLKRERAKNIQYF. The CDR3 coding sequence is TGTGCCTGGAGTGTCCCCTTGAAGCGGGAGAGAGCCAAAAACATTCAGTACTTC.

The V call is TRBV15, the J call TRBJ2-7; D not certain. The length of the CDR3 is 15 residues. V was cut by 8 bases and J by 0 bases, with 17 bases left in between. Germline-derived CDR1 and CDR2 are LNHNV and YYDKDF (reference sequence). DNA for the CDR3: TGTGCCACCGGGGAAGCGTTGGCGCACTCCTACGAGCAGTACTTC. Protein sequence: CATGEALAHSYEQYF. Together with reference TRBV15 and TRBJ2-7, the CDR3 gives the full variable domain: DAMVIQNPRYQVTQFGKPVTLSCSQTLNHNVMYWYQQKSSQAPKLLFHYYDKDFNNEADTPDNFQSRRPNTSFCFLDIRSPGLGDTAMYLCATGEALAHSYEQYFGPGTRLTVT.

The chain has TRBV21-1 and TRBJ2-2; TRBD1, the table's D call, lacks a check against the DNA. TRBV21-1 is listed as a pseudogene. CDR3 length: 17 residues. The DNA for the CDR3 is TGTGCCAGCAGCAAACCCAGGGACAGGGGGTGCACCGGGGAGCTGTTTTTT. Translation: CASSKPRDRGCTGELFF.

V is TRBV25-1 and J is TRBJ2-3; 9 bases match TRBD2. The CDR3 contains 16 residues. Losses at the gene ends were 3 bases for V and 5 bases for J; bases not matched to a gene: 9. The germline gives CDR1 MGHDK, CDR2 SYGVNS. CDR3 sequence reads: CASSEFSGGGLDTQYF. CDR3 nucleotide sequence: TGTGCCAGCAGTGAGTTTAGCGGGGGCGGTTTAGATACGCAGTATTTT.

V and J are TRBV27 and TRBJ2-6, with 7 bases matching TRBD1. With V trimmed by 4 bases and J by 0 bases, 3 bases remained unmatched. The CDR3 sequence is 16 residues long. CDR1 and CDR2 (germline): MNHEY, SMNVEV (reference sequence). CDR3 region: CASSSGQFSGANVLTF. The CDR3 DNA reads as TGTGCCAGCAGTTCGGGACAGTTCTCTGGGGCCAACGTCCTGACTTTC.

The V and J genes are TRBV4-3 and TRBJ1-2, with D possibly matching TRBD1 (5 bases). With 6 bases removed from V and 7 bases from J, the gap between germline ends came to 21 bases. Germline assignment: CDR1 LGHNA and CDR2 YSLEER. CDR3 size: 15 residues. CDR3 loop: CASRYTGLAHGGYTF. The CDR3 DNA follows: TGCGCCAGCAGATACACGGGGCTCGCCCACGGTGGCTACACCTTC.

This chain uses TRBV6-1 with TRBJ2-1; 9 bases line up with TRBD2. Germline V gene data show CDR1 as MNHNS and CDR2 as SASEGT. J lost 9 bases, V lost 8 bases, and 14 bases had no gene match. The CDR3 contains 15 residues. The CDR3 DNA is TGTGCCAGCGACTCCCTGGCGGGAGGGAAAGGTGAGCAGTTCTTC. Amino acid sequence: CASDSLAGGKGEQFF.

The CDR3 reads CASSPSGGPGQPQHF. The CDR3 DNA follows: TGTGCCAGCAGCCCCTCTGGGGGGCCAGGTCAGCCCCAGCATTTT. The V and J genes are TRBV11-2 and TRBJ1-5; D possibly corresponds to TRBD1 (6 bases). Germline V gives CDR1 SGHAT, CDR2 FQNNGV. V lost 5 bases and J 6 bases, leaving 17 bases between the germline ends. This CDR3 spans 15 amino acids.

CDR3 amino acids: CASSLVGGGGYTF. The CDR3 DNA reads as TGTGCCAGCAGCCTGGTCGGCGGTGGGGGCTACACCTTC. J is TRBJ1-2 and V is TRBV5-8, with unresolved D. CDR1 is SGHTS and CDR2 is YDEGEE in the germline V gene. The CDR3 is 13 residues long. V lost 4 bases, J lost 8 bases, and 15 bases lay in between. Using reference TRBV5-8 and TRBJ1-2 for the parts outside the CDR3, the full variable domain is EAGVTQSPTHLIKTRGQQATLRCSPISGHTSVYWYQQALGLGLQFLLWYDEGEERNRGNFPPRFSGRQFPNYSSELNVNALELEDSALYLCASSLVGGGGYTFGSGTRLTVV.

The rearrangement links TRBV15 to TRBJ2-5; a possible D gene is TRBD1 (5 bases). The better agreement between TRBJ2-7 and the DNA end casts doubt on the J call. Germline CDR1 LNHNV, CDR2 YYDKDF (reference sequence). This CDR3 comprises 14 residues. The DNA for the CDR3 is TGTGCCACCAGCAGAGGGACATCCAACTACGAGCAGTACTTC. This gives the protein CATSRGTSNYEQYF.

The V call is TRBV19, the J call TRBJ2-7; D might be TRBD2 (8 bases). Germline values: CDR1 LNHDA, CDR2 SQIVND (reference sequence). Deletions cut 7 bases from V and 6 bases from J, with 28 bases between. This CDR3 is built from 17 residues. The CDR3 loop reads CASTAGQWAAGDREQYF. For the CDR3, the DNA is TGTGCCAGTACCGCGGGACAGTGGGCAGCGGGAGACCGCGAGCAGTACTTC.

The CDR3 is CASSLENNEQFF. The CDR3 DNA is TGTGCCAGCAGCTTAGAAAACAATGAGCAGTTCTTC. The chain combines TRBV7-9 with TRBJ2-1, with D uncertain. The germline CDR1 and CDR2 sequences are SEHNR and FQNEAQ (reference sequence). CDR3 size: 12 residues. Trimming removed 1 base at V and 5 bases at J, with 3 bases between.

This chain connects TRBV4-3 to TRBJ2-7; the match to TRBD1 covers 9 bases. The V gene's germline CDR1 is LGHNA and CDR2 YSLEER. After removal of 4 bases from V and 0 bases from J, the junction contained 16 bases not matched to a gene. There are 19 residues in the CDR3. The DNA for the CDR3 is TGCGCCAGCAGCCTGACCGGGTATCATCGGGACAGGGCCTCCTACGAGCAGTACTTC. The encoded protein is CASSLTGYHRDRASYEQYF.

V and J are TRBV7-9 and TRBJ2-3; 8 nucleotides agree with TRBD1. The J segment lost 1 base and the V segment lost 5 bases, leaving 8 bases of the junction unmatched. Looked up from germline, CDR1 is SEHNR and CDR2 is FQNEAQ (reference sequence). The CDR3 is made up of 16 amino acids. The CDR3 DNA reads as TGTGCCAGCAGCCTAAAGTTACAGGGGGGCACAGATACGCAGTATTTT. Protein sequence: CASSLKLQGGTDTQYF.